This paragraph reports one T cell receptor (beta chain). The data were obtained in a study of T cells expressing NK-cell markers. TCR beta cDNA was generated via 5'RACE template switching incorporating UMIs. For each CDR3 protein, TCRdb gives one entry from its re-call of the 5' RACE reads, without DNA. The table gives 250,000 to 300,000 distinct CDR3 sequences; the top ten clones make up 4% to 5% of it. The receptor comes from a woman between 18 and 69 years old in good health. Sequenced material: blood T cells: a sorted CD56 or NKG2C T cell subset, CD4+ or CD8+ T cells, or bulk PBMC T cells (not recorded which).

CDR3 sequence: CSASSSGGTYEQYF. This chain joins TRBV20-1 and TRBJ2-7; lacking DNA, the TRBD2 call made by TCRdb goes unchecked. Germline loops: CDR1 DFQATT, CDR2 SNEGSKA (reference sequence). CDR3 length: 14 amino acids.